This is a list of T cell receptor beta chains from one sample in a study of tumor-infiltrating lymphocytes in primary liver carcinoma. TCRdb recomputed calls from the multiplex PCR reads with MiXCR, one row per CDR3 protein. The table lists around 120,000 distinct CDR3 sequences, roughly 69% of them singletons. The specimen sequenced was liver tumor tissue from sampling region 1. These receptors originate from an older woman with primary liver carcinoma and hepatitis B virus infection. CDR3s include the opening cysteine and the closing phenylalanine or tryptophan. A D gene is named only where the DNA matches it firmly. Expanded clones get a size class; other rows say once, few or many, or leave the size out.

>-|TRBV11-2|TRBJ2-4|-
TGTGCCAGCAGCTTAGAAGGCCTAAAAAACATTCAGTACTTC
CASSLEGLKNIQYF
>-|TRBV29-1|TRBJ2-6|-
TGCAGCGTTGATGCCGTCTCTGGGGCCAACGTCCTGGCTTTC
CSVDAVSGANVLAF
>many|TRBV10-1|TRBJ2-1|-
TGCGCCAGCAGTGAAGTTCGGGTAGGCGAGCAGTTCTTC
CASSEVRVGEQFF
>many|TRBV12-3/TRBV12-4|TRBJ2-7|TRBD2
TGTGCCAGCAGTTTAGGCGGGGGGTTCTACGAGCAGTACTTC
CASSLGGGFYEQYF
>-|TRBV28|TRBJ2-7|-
TGTGTCAGCAGTACTTCTTGGACAGCCCGTTCCTACGAGCAGTACTTC
CVSSTSWTARSYEQYF
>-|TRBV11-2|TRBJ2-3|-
TGTGCCAGCAACATAGATCGAGGGGATACGCAGTATTTT
CASNIDRGDTQYF
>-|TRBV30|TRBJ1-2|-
TGTGTTTCCGTCTGGGGGATAAAAGGCTATGGCTACACCTTC
CVSVWGIKGYGYTF
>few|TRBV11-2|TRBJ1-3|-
TGTGCTAGCAGCTTAGATCCCGGACCGCGAAGCACCATATATTTT
CASSLDPGPRSTIYF
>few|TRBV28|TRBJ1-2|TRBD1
TGTGCCAGCAGCAGACCCGGGACAGGGAACTATGGCTACACCTTC
CASSRPGTGNYGYTF
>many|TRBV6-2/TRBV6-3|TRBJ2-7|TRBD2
TGTGCCAGCAGCACTACTAGCGGGACGGGCGAGCAGTACTTC
CASSTTSGTGEQYF
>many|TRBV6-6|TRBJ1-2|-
TGTGCCAGCAATCAGGGGAACTATGGCTACACCTTC
CASNQGNYGYTF
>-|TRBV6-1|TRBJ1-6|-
TGTGCCAGCAGTGAACGGGGGGATTCACCCCTCCACTTT
CASSERGDSPLHF
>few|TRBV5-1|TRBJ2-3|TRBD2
TGCGCCAGCAGCTTGGGCGGGAGGGCCGCGGGAGATACGCAGTATTTT
CASSLGGRAAGDTQYF
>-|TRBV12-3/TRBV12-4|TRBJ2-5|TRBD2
TGTGCCAGTAGTCCGATAGCGGGAAGAGAGACCCAGCACTTC
CASSPIAGRETQHF
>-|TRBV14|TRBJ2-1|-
TGTGCCTGCAGCCAAGTCGCACATAGGCAGTTCTTC
CACSQVAHRQFF
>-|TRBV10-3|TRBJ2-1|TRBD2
TGTGCCATCAGTGAGGGAATAGTGGGAGGGCCGGGTGAGCAGTTCTTC
CAISEGIVGGPGEQFF
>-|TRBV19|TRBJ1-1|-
TGTGCCAGTAGTAAAGGACAGAGCGCCATGAACACTGAAGCTTTCTTT
CASSKGQSAMNTEAFF
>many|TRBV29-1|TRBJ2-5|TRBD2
TGCAGCGTAGCCGTCTGGACTAGCGCTGAAGAGACCCAGTACTTC
CSVAVWTSAEETQYF
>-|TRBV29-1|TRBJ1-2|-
TGCAGCGCCGGCCGGGGGGGCGACTATGGCTACACCTTC
CSAGRGGDYGYTF
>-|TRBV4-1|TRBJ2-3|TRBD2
TGCGCCAGCAGCCAGCCCCCCTTAGCGTCGGAGCGGGAGGCAGAAACGCAGTATTTT
CASSQPPLASEREAETQYF
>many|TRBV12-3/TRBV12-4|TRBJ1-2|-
TGTGCCAGCAGTTTAGCCCAGGGGAGCTATGGCTACACCTTC
CASSLAQGSYGYTF
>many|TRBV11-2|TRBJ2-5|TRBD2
TGTGCCAGCAGCTTAGTTCCCAGCGGGAGAATCGAGGGGACCCAGTACTTC
CASSLVPSGRIEGTQYF
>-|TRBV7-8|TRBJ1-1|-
TGTGCCAGCAGCCCTACGAGGAACACTGAAGCTTTCTTT
CASSPTRNTEAFF
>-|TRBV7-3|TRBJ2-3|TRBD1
TGTGCCAGCAGCTTAAAAGGGGGCCCAGGTACGCAGTATTTT
CASSLKGGPGTQYF
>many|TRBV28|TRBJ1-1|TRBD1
TGTGCCAGCAGTTTACCTCGGACAGGGTTGAACACTGAAGCTTTCTTT
CASSLPRTGLNTEAFF
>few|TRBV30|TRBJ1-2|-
TGTGCCTGGAGTGTTCGACCCTACCTTAACTATGGCTACACCTTC
CAWSVRPYLNYGYTF
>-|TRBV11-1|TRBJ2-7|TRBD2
TGTGCCAACAGCGAGCGGACTAGCGGCTCCTACGAGCAGTACTTC
CANSERTSGSYEQYF
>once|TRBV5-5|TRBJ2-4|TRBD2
TGTGCCAGCAGCTTGGGGGGAGGGATCACTCAGTACTTC
CASSLGGGITQYF
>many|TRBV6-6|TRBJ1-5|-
TGTGCCAGCAGCCTTCCGAATCAGCCCCAGCATTTT
CASSLPNQPQHF
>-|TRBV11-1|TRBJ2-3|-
TGTGCCAGCAGCCACGGAATTGATAGCACAGATACGCAGTATTTT
CASSHGIDSTDTQYF